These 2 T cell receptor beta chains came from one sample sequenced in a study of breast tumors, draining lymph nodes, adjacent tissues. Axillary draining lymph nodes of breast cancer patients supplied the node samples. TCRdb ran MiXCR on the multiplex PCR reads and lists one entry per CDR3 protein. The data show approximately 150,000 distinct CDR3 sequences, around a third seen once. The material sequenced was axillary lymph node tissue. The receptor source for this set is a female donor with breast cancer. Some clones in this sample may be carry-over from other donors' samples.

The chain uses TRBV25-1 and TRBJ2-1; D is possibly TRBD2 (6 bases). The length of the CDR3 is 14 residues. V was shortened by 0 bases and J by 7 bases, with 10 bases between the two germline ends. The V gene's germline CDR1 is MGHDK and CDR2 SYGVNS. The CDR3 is CASSEYRLANEQFF. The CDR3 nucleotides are TGTGCCAGCAGTGAATATAGGCTAGCGAATGAGCAGTTCTTC.

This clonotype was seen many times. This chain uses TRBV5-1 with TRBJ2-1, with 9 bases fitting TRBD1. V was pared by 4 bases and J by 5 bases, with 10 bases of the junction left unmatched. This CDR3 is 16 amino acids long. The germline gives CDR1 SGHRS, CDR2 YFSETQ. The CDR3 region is CASSKAGTGWDNEQFF. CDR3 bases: TGCGCCAGCAGCAAAGCCGGGACAGGGTGGGACAATGAGCAGTTCTTC.